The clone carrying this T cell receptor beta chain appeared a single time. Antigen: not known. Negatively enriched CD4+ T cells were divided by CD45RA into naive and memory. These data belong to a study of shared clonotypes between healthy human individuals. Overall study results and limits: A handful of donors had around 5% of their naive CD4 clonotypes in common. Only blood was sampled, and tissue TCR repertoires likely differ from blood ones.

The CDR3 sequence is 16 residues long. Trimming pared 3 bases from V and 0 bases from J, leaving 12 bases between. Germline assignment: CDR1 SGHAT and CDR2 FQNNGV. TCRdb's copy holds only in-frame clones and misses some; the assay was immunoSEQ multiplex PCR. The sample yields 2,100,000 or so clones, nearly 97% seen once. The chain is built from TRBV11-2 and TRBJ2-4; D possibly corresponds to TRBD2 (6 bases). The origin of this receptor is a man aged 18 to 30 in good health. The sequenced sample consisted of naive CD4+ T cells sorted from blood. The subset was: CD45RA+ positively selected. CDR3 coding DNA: TGTGCCAGCAGCTTTGGGCTAGCGAGAGCCAAAAACATTCAGTACTTC. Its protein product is CASSFGLARAKNIQYF.